This T cell receptor beta chain was documented in a study of neurological immune-mediated disorders. Study-level results: No CDR3 amino acid sequences were shared by expanded clones across subjects, suggesting private repertoires in all groups.

CDR3 size: 12 residues. Germline V CDR1 and CDR2: DFQATT, SNEGSKA (reference sequence). In this sample, this clonotype turned up many times. Antigen unknown. The junction departs from the called germline gene at one end, perhaps through a read error. Synthesis of cDNA used 5'RACE (with 10-nucleotide random UMIs). From the 5' RACE reads, TCRdb called clonotypes with MiXCR, one entry per CDR3 protein. The sample consists of tens of thousands of distinct CDR3 sequences, less than 5% of them appearing once. This receptor was identified in a woman aged 60-75 years with multiple sclerosis. The sample was PBMCs. The chain couples TRBV20-1 to TRBJ2-1; D remains unclear. The CDR3 sequence: CSAQAVYHEQFF. The CDR3 DNA is TGCAGTGCTCAGGCAGTCTACCATGAGCAGTTCTTC.